Listed here are 23 T cell receptor beta chains from one sample, sequenced in a study of naive and memory T cell subsets. A UMI-containing oligonucleotide was joined by 3' ligation to the TCR cDNA template. Four PCR rounds used nested alpha and beta constant region primers plus the SP2 primer. TCRdb re-derived calls from the 5' RACE reads in MiXCR, one entry per CDR3 protein. The repertoire holds around 56,000 distinct CDR3 sequences, with less than 10% as singletons. The receptors stem from a female donor in good health.

This clonotype showed up many times. V gene TRBV6-5 combines with J gene TRBJ1-1, with D perhaps matching TRBD1 (5 bases). V was clipped by 7 bases and J by 7 bases, with 13 bases between them. The CDR3 loop spans 12 amino acids. Germline V CDR1 and CDR2: MNHEY, SVGAGI. CDR3 amino acids: CASKARTGEAFF. The CDR3 DNA reads as TGTGCCAGCAAAGCAAGAACAGGTGAAGCTTTCTTT.

This clonotype was seen ten or more times. This sequence joins TRBV2 and TRBJ1-4; D gene ambiguous. Germline loops: CDR1 SNHLY, CDR2 FYNNEI. The V gene lost 4 bases and the J gene lost 8 bases, with 14 bases spanning the gap. The CDR3 is 14 amino acids. The CDR3 DNA reads TGTGCCAGCAGTGGGACGGGCTCTAGGGAAAAACTGTTTTTT. Translating gives CASSGTGSREKLFF.

This clonotype has more than one count but fewer than ten. The chain carries TRBV27 and TRBJ1-2; TRBD1 matches 9 bases. The germline CDR1 and CDR2 sequences are MNHEY and SMNVEV (reference sequence). This CDR3 region has 15 residues. Trimming took 7 bases from V and 8 from J; bases not matched to a gene: 14. The chain's CDR3 is CASTPFATGGWGYTF. CDR3 DNA sequence: TGTGCCAGCACCCCCTTCGCCACAGGGGGCTGGGGCTACACCTTC.

The rearrangement uses TRBV20-1 and TRBJ2-5; D remains unclear. Germline V gene sequence: CDR1 DFQATT, CDR2 SNEGSKA (reference sequence). This CDR3 spans 11 amino acids. Between the trimmed V and J ends, which lost 1 base and 7 bases, there was a span of 7 bases. CDR3 in amino acids: CSARVGGTQYF. CDR3 bases: TGCAGTGCTAGAGTTGGTGGGACCCAGTACTTC.

There are many counts of this clonotype. The chain joins TRBV5-1 to TRBJ2-1, with TRBD2 as a possible D gene (7 bases). Germline CDR1 reads SGHRS; CDR2 reads YFSETQ. V was clipped by 0 bases and J by 8 bases, with 18 bases between them. The CDR3 is 16 amino acids. In DNA, the CDR3 is TGCGCCAGCAGCTTGGCTTTTGGAGGGGGGGCCCATGAGCAGTTCTTC. Translating it yields CASSLAFGGGAHEQFF.

The CDR3 DNA reads TGTGCCAGTAGTGGTACAACCGAAGAGACCCAGTACTTC. It translates to CASSGTTEETQYF. This chain joins TRBV19 and TRBJ2-5; D is ambiguous. Germline-derived CDR1 and CDR2 are LNHDA and SQIVND (reference sequence). Trimming pared 5 bases from V and 3 bases from J, leaving 10 bases between. The CDR3 consists of 13 residues.

Many counts were recorded for this clonotype. The chain combines TRBV30 with TRBJ1-4; D remains unclear. This CDR3 comprises 12 residues. CDR1 is GTSNPN, CDR2 SVGIG, per germline (reference sequence). The V gene lost 1 base and the J gene lost 12 bases, with 12 bases spanning the gap. This CDR3 reads CAWSGSGVELFF. As DNA, the CDR3 is TGTGCCTGGAGTGGTAGTGGGGTGGAACTGTTTTTT.

On this clonotype: Germline and junction disagree at one end, which may indicate a read error. The rearrangement joins TRBV11-2 to TRBJ1-2; possibly TRBD1 for D (6 bases). Germline-derived CDR1 and CDR2 are SGHAT and FQNNGV. The CDR3 totals 13 residues. In DNA form, the CDR3 reads TGTGCCAGCAGCCGACGGGACAACTATGGCGACACCTTC. It translates to CASSRRDNYGDTF.

This clonotype came up a few times. The chain has TRBV7-9 and TRBJ2-3, with 12 bases fitting TRBD1. The V and J ends lost 3 bases and 0 bases, in that order; junction bases with no gene match: 10. Looked up from germline, CDR1 is SEHNR and CDR2 is FQNEAQ (reference sequence). This CDR3 has 19 residues. The CDR3 nucleotides read TGTGCCAGCAGCTTCGGGACAGGGGGCGGCCTCCCAAGCACAGATACGCAGTATTTT. Protein: CASSFGTGGGLPSTDTQYF.

The rearrangement links TRBV12-3 or TRBV12-4 to TRBJ2-1, with D perhaps matching TRBD1 (7 bases). Deletions cut 6 bases from V and 2 bases from J, with 14 bases between. The CDR3 loop spans 15 amino acids. DNA for the CDR3: TGTGCCAGCAGCCGAGCAGGGGGGCCCTACAATGAGCAGTTCTTC. Translation gives CASSRAGGPYNEQFF.

This clonotype was counted many times. For the CDR3, the DNA is TGCAGTGCTAAGGTCGGGGAAAATCCAAGGAATGAGCAGTTCTTC. It specifies CSAKVGENPRNEQFF. The rearrangement uses TRBV20-1 and TRBJ2-1, with D maybe TRBD2 (5 bases). Germline V gene data show CDR1 as DFQATT and CDR2 as SNEGSKA (reference sequence). Trimming removed 4 bases from V and 7 bases from J, with 20 bases in between. This CDR3 contains 15 residues.

This clonotype was observed at least ten times. The chain has TRBV29-1 and TRBJ1-5; no firm D call. The CDR3 has 13 residues. Trimming shortened V by 4 bases and J by 3 bases, and 10 bases separated the two germline ends. CDR1 is SQVTM and CDR2 is ANQGSEA in the germline V gene. The CDR3 reads CSVVTDYNQPQHF. The DNA for the CDR3 is TGCAGCGTTGTGACGGATTACAATCAGCCCCAGCATTTT.

The chain uses TRBV5-1 and TRBJ2-2; D might be TRBD1 or TRBD2, each matching 6 bases. Germline V CDR1 and CDR2: SGHRS, YFSETQ. The CDR3 has 16 residues. V gave up 8 bases and J gave up 0 bases, with 17 bases separating them. The CDR3 sequence is CASQRGRAANTGELFF. For the CDR3, the DNA is TGCGCCAGTCAACGGGGGCGGGCCGCGAACACCGGGGAGCTGTTTTTT.

Ten or more counts support this clonotype. Germline and junction disagree at one end, which may indicate a read error. V gene TRBV12-3 or TRBV12-4 combines with J gene TRBJ1-5; TRBD1 is a possible D gene (6 bases). The CDR3 has 16 residues. CDR3 amino acids: CASTLGTLYSNQPQHF. The CDR3 nucleotides read TGTGCCAGCACTTTAGGGACACTATATAGCAATCAGCCCCAGCATTTT.

The J gene is TRBJ1-5, the V gene TRBV19; TRBD1 matches 7 bases. With V trimmed by 4 bases and J by 5 bases, 8 bases remained unmatched. The CDR3 has 15 amino acids. The germline CDR1 and CDR2 sequences are LNHDA and SQIVND (reference sequence). The CDR3 sequence: CASSRGGGGDQPQHF. CDR3 in DNA: TGTGCCAGTAGTAGGGGGGGAGGGGGCGATCAGCCCCAGCATTTT.

This clonotype was seen a few times. The rearrangement links TRBV7-9 to TRBJ2-1; TRBD1 might be the D (7 bases). Trimming took off 1 base at V and 3 bases at J, with 13 bases between the two ends. Germline V gene data show CDR1 as SEHNR and CDR2 as FQNEAQ (reference sequence). This CDR3 contains 16 residues. The CDR3 coding sequence is TGTGCCAGCAGCTTAGGTGGAGGGGGCCTCTACAATGAGCAGTTCTTC. This gives the protein CASSLGGGGLYNEQFF.

This clonotype was recorded at least ten times. The rearrangement links TRBV5-6 to TRBJ1-2, with 12 bases lining up with TRBD1. J lost 7 bases, V lost 2 bases, and 6 bases had no gene match. The CDR3 has 15 residues. Germline CDR1 SGHDT, CDR2 YYEEEE. The CDR3 coding sequence is TGTGCCAGCAGCTTTTGGGACAGGGGGCTGTTTGGCTACACCTTC. The encoded protein is CASSFWDRGLFGYTF.

This clonotype was seen repeatedly, ten times or more. This chain uses TRBV5-1 with TRBJ1-2; D remains ambiguous. Trimming removed 0 bases at V and 8 bases at J, with 17 bases between. Germline V gene sequence: CDR1 SGHRS, CDR2 YFSETQ. There are 15 residues in the CDR3. CDR3 coding DNA: TGCGCCAGCAGCTTGGGATCCGGGTGGACGGGAGGCTACACCTTC. It translates to CASSLGSGWTGGYTF. The full variable domain, completed using reference TRBV5-1 and TRBJ1-2, is KAGVTQTPRYLIKTRGQQVTLSCSPISGHRSVSWYQQTPGQGLQFLFEYFSETQRNKGNFPGRFSGRQFSNSRSEMNVSTLELGDSALYLCASSLGSGWTGGYTFGSGTRLTVV.

This clonotype was seen only a few times. This chain joins TRBV5-4 and TRBJ2-5; 11 nucleotides align to TRBD2. CDR1 and CDR2 (germline): SGHNT, YYREEE (reference sequence). This CDR3 region has 14 residues. With V trimmed by 7 bases and J by 5 bases, 7 bases remained unmatched. CDR3 sequence (DNA): TGTGCCAGCGGCCCCGGGACTAGCGGTGAGACCCAGTACTTC. Protein: CASGPGTSGETQYF.

This clonotype showed up many times. V gene TRBV6-6 combines with J gene TRBJ1-4, with 8 bases that match TRBD1. In germline, CDR1 is MNHNY, CDR2 SVGAGI (reference sequence). CDR3 size: 17 residues. J was trimmed by 6 bases and V by 2 bases; bases with no gene match: 11. CDR3 residues: CASSYDRDRQWDEKLFF. CDR3 DNA: TGTGCCAGCAGTTACGACCGGGACAGGCAATGGGATGAAAAACTGTTTTTT.

This clonotype was observed at least ten times. The chain joins TRBV6-2 or TRBV6-3 to TRBJ2-4, with D unclear. Per the germline V gene, CDR1 is MNHEY and CDR2 is SVGEGT. CDR3 length: 14 residues. V lost 2 bases to trimming and J lost 2 bases, with 7 bases between them. CDR3 nucleotides: TGTGCCAGCAGTTACCATCTTTCCAAAAACATTCAGTACTTC. Amino acids: CASSYHLSKNIQYF.

This clonotype was seen ten or more times. The chain joins TRBV2 to TRBJ2-1; no firm D call. Trimming left V 1 base short and J 10 bases short, with 8 bases between. This CDR3 is 12 amino acids long. Germline V lookup: CDR1 SNHLY, CDR2 FYNNEI. DNA of the CDR3: TGTGCCAGCAGTGAAGAGCGTTACGAGCAGTTCTTC. The encoded protein is CASSEERYEQFF.

V usage is TRBV10-3 and J usage is TRBJ2-5, with TRBD1 identical over 7 bases. The CDR3 spans 13 residues. CDR1 and CDR2 from the germline V gene are ENHRY and SYGVKD. The trim removed 10 bases at V and 3 bases at J, leaving 8 bases unmatched. This CDR3 reads CATRLGTEETQYF. CDR3 DNA sequence: TGTGCCACCCGTTTAGGGACAGAAGAGACCCAGTACTTC.